This T cell receptor beta chain stems from a study of blood T cell repertoires in COVID-19. Cohort 3 recovered donors had two negative PCRs, clearance, or symptom resolution. As handled by the study authors: Nucleated cell counts were estimated from reference gene primer amplification. Repertoires were generated with immunoSEQ multiplex PCR, while TCRdb's copy carries only in-frame clones and drops some. The V and J calls and the clone size are those of that table, but D and trimming were determined from the DNA. The profile shows 180,000 or so clones, 65% to 90% of them singletons. V gave up 4 bases and J gave up 5 bases, with 11 bases separating them. From germline, CDR1 is WSHSY and CDR2 SAAADI. The CDR3 runs 14 residues.

The chain joins TRBV10-2 to TRBJ2-2, with a weak D call TRBD2 (5 bases). The sequenced material came from PBMCs or T cells enriched from blood (not recorded which). The clonotype originates from a man aged 50-59 years who had recovered from COVID-19. CDR3 sequence (DNA): TGCGCCAGCAGTGCGGGCAGCGGAACCGGGGAGCTGTTTTTT. Protein: CASSAGSGTGELFF.